This is a list of T cell receptor beta chains from one sample in a study of OX40 agonist ivuxolimab in advanced cancers. Method: immunoSEQ multiplex PCR; TCRdb's copy keeps in-frame clones and lacks some. Of about 53,000 clones listed, roughly nine tenths were seen once; the top ten hold 11%. The material sequenced was CD4+ or CD8+ T cells sorted from blood, taken in a trial of the OX40 agonist ivuxolimab. The origin of the receptors is an adult with an advanced solid tumor such as melanoma, head and neck, liver or kidney cancer. CDR3s include the opening cysteine and the closing phenylalanine or tryptophan. Fields, in order: CDR3 DNA, CDR3 protein, clone size, V gene, J gene, D gene. D genes are given only for firm matches. The size of a clone is reported for some rows only, either as once, few or many, or as a class for expanded clones.

DNA: TGTGCCAGTAGTGCTTACAGGGTGGATCAGCCCCAGCATTTT
CDR3: CASSAYRVDQPQHF
size: once
V: TRBV19
J: TRBJ1-5
D: NA

DNA: TGTGCCTGGAGTGGTATAAGCCCCTCGGGGAACACTGAAGCTTTCTTT
CDR3: CAWSGISPSGNTEAFF
size: NA
V: TRBV30
J: TRBJ1-1
D: NA

DNA: TGTGCCAGCAGTTACTGGGAGACCCAAGAGACCCAGTACTTC
CDR3: CASSYWETQETQYF
size: NA
V: TRBV6-5
J: TRBJ2-5
D: NA

DNA: TGCGCCAGCAGCTTGCTTAGCGGGGTGAGTGGAGCGGCTTACAATGAGCAGTTCTTC
CDR3: CASSLLSGVSGAAYNEQFF
size: NA
V: TRBV5-1
J: TRBJ2-1
D: TRBD2

DNA: TGTGCCAGCAGTTACCCCGGGACCCTCACCGAAGCTTTCTTT
CDR3: CASSYPGTLTEAFF
size: NA
V: TRBV6-6
J: TRBJ1-1
D: NA

DNA: TGTGCCAGTAGTATCAGATCTTATGGCTACACCTTC
CDR3: CASSIRSYGYTF
size: NA
V: TRBV19
J: TRBJ1-2
D: NA

DNA: TGTGCCACCAGCTTGGGCCGAATGGATGAGCAGTTCTTC
CDR3: CATSLGRMDEQFF
size: NA
V: TRBV15
J: TRBJ2-1
D: NA

DNA: TGTGCCAGCAGCGTGGGGCAGGTAGACGAGACCCAGTACTTC
CDR3: CASSVGQVDETQYF
size: NA
V: TRBV11-3
J: TRBJ2-5
D: NA

DNA: TGTGCCAGCAGCTTGGGTGGTTGGGGGGCGCGGACTGAAGCTTTCTTT
CDR3: CASSLGGWGARTEAFF
size: NA
V: TRBV5-4
J: TRBJ1-1
D: NA

DNA: TGCAGTGCCACTACTAACTATGGCTACACCTTC
CDR3: CSATTNYGYTF
size: few
V: TRBV20-1
J: TRBJ1-2
D: NA

DNA: TGTGCCAGCAGGGCCCAGGGGAATTATGGCTACACCTTC
CDR3: CASRAQGNYGYTF
size: NA
V: TRBV2
J: TRBJ1-2
D: NA

DNA: TGTGCCAGCAGTGAGGGACAGGGGTCTGAAGCTTTCTTT
CDR3: CASSEGQGSEAFF
size: NA
V: TRBV2
J: TRBJ1-1
D: TRBD1